This TCR beta chain was profiled in a study of T cell responses to AZD1222 COVID-19 vaccine. Only in-frame clones appear in the TCRdb table, and some are missing; sequencing was by immunoSEQ multiplex PCR. The sample yields over 85,000 clones, approximately 90% seen once. The CDR3 runs to 13 residues. Per the germline V gene, CDR1 is SQVTM and CDR2 is ANQGSEA. The J segment lost 7 bases and the V segment lost 7 bases, leaving 10 bases of the junction unmatched. The sample consisted of peripheral blood, taken on day 0 of AZD1222 vaccination. The chain joins TRBV29-1 to TRBJ1-2; 9 nucleotides match TRBD1. This TCR derives from an adult in good health. DNA for the CDR3: TGCAGCGGCCAGGGACAGGGTGAAGGTGGCTACACCTTC. Translating it yields CSGQGQGEGGYTF.